Listed here are 10 T cell receptor beta chains from one sample, sequenced in a study of CD8 T cells in acute hepatitis C reinfection. Profiled with immunoSEQ multiplex PCR; TCRdb holds only in-frame clones, not every one. The repertoire consists of around 34,000 clones, with around nine tenths occurring once and the leading ten covering more than 0.4%. Time point described: naive CD8 control sorted from an acute-time-point sample. The sequencing input was naive CD8+ T cells from PBMCs. The receptors were gathered from a man aged 25-40 years with chronic hepatitis C.

This clone was seen a single time. V and J are TRBV19 and TRBJ2-7; 8 nucleotides line up with TRBD1. The CDR3 sequence is 13 residues long. The trim removed 3 bases at V and 3 bases at J, leaving 1 base unmatched. Per the germline V gene, CDR1 is LNHDA and CDR2 is SQIVND (reference sequence). The CDR3 sequence is CASSMGTGYEQYF. CDR3 nucleotide sequence: TGTGCCAGTAGTATGGGGACAGGCTACGAGCAGTACTTC.

This clone was counted a few times. The chain couples TRBV7-9 to TRBJ1-1, with D unclear. Trimming left V 4 bases short and J 1 base short, with 7 bases between. The germline V gene encodes CDR1 SEHNR and CDR2 FQNEAQ (reference sequence). This CDR3 is 13 amino acids long. Written as DNA, the CDR3 is TGTGCCAGCAGCTCCCCAGGGAACACTGAAGCTTTCTTT. Protein product: CASSSPGNTEAFF.

The genes are TRBV2 and TRBJ2-1, with D perhaps matching TRBD1 or TRBD2 (5 bases each). CDR3 length: 13 residues. V lost 11 bases and J 6 bases, leaving 17 bases between the germline ends. Germline values: CDR1 SNHLY, CDR2 FYNNEI. Here the CDR3 DNA reads TGTGCCTCATCGAGAGGGGCCAGCAATGAGCAGTTCTTC. Encoded protein: CASSRGASNEQFF.

V is TRBV7-9 and J is TRBJ2-3, with D tentatively TRBD2 (6 bases). V was shortened by 4 bases and J by 4 bases, with 12 bases between the two germline ends. Germline V CDR1 and CDR2: SEHNR, FQNEAQ (reference sequence). This CDR3 has 14 residues. The CDR3 DNA is TGTGCCAGCAGCTCCCGGTGGGGGGCAGATACGCAGTATTTT. Residues: CASSSRWGADTQYF.

The V gene is TRBV19, the J gene TRBJ2-7, with TRBD1 identical over 8 bases. Per the germline V gene, CDR1 is LNHDA and CDR2 is SQIVND (reference sequence). J lost 5 bases, V lost 6 bases, and 6 bases had no gene match. This CDR3 has 13 residues. In DNA, the CDR3 is TGTGCCAGTAGAAGACAGGGGAACAACGAGCAGTACTTC. This gives the protein CASRRQGNNEQYF.

The chain has TRBV6-5 and TRBJ1-1; possible D gene TRBD1, 5 bases. From germline, CDR1 is MNHEY and CDR2 SVGAGI. V was pared by 2 bases and J by 8 bases, with 9 bases between. The CDR3 is made up of 12 amino acids. This CDR3 is CASSYVGTEAFF. In DNA, the CDR3 is TGTGCCAGCAGTTACGTCGGGACCGAAGCTTTCTTT.

Regarding this clone: At one end the junction does not follow the germline gene, possibly because of a read error. The V and J genes are TRBV7-9 and TRBJ1-2; no reliable D call. CDR1 and CDR2 (germline): SEHNR, FQNEAQ (reference sequence). The CDR3 has 15 amino acids. The CDR3 is CAGSLAPRLDYGYTF. CDR3 nucleotide sequence: TGTGCCGGCAGCTTAGCGCCGAGGTTAGACTATGGCTACACCTTC.

The chain has TRBV7-9 and TRBJ2-2; D unclear. Trimming left V 7 bases short and J 1 base short, with 7 bases between. Germline CDR1 reads SEHNR; CDR2 reads FQNEAQ (reference sequence). The CDR3 has 13 amino acids. The CDR3 loop is CASTNRNTGELFF. In DNA form, the CDR3 reads TGTGCCAGCACTAATCGGAACACCGGGGAGCTGTTTTTT.

The chain recombines TRBV7-9 with TRBJ2-5, with D uncertain. Trimming took 1 base from V and 3 from J, leaving 6 bases between them. Germline V gene lookup returns CDR1 SEHNR and CDR2 FQNEAQ (reference sequence). The CDR3 contains 13 residues. CDR3 loop: CASSLEIEETQYF. The CDR3 nucleotides read TGTGCCAGCAGCTTAGAAATCGAAGAGACCCAGTACTTC.

This sequence joins TRBV15 and TRBJ2-7; 8 bases are shared with TRBD2. V was clipped by 0 bases and J by 2 bases; unmatched bases: 6. There are 16 residues in the CDR3. Germline assignment: CDR1 LNHNV and CDR2 YYDKDF (reference sequence). The CDR3 DNA is TGTGCCACCAGCAGAGACCTAGCGGGCTTAACCTACGAGCAGTACTTC. This gives the protein CATSRDLAGLTYEQYF. The full variable domain, with the rest looked up from reference TRBV15 and TRBJ2-7, is DAMVIQNPRYQVTQFGKPVTLSCSQTLNHNVMYWYQQKSSQAPKLLFHYYDKDFNNEADTPDNFQSRRPNTSFCFLDIRSPGLGDTAMYLCATSRDLAGLTYEQYFGPGTRLTVT.